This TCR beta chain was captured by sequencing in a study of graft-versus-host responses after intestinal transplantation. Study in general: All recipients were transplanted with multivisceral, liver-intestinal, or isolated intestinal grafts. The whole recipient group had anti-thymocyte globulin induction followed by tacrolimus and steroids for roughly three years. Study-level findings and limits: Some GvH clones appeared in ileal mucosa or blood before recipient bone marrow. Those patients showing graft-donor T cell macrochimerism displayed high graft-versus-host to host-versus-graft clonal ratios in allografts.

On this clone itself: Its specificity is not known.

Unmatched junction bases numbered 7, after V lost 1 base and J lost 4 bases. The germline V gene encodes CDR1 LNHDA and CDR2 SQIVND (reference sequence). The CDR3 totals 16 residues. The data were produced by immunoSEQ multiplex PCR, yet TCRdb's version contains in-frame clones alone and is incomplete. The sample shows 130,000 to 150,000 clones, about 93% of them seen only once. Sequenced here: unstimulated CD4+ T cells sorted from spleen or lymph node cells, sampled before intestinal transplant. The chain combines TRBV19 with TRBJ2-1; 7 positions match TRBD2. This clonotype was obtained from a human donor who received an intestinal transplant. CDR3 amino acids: CASSIVLAALYNEQFF. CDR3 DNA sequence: TGTGCCAGTAGTATAGTTCTAGCGGCCTTATACAATGAGCAGTTCTTC.